This is a list of T cell receptor beta chains from one sample in a study of blood T cell repertoires in COVID-19. Assay used: immunoSEQ multiplex PCR; TCRdb lists only in-frame clones, some missing. The repertoire consists of fewer than 90,000 clones, with 70% to 90% occurring once and the leading ten covering approximately 1.4%. The sequenced sample consisted of peripheral blood. All receptors come from a human donor in a cohort sampled during active COVID-19. Both conserved end residues are part of each CDR3. A D gene is named only where the DNA matches it firmly. Expanded clones are given a class, and other clones once, few, many or no size at all.

j_call clone_size d_call v_call cdr3_length cdr3_aa cdr3_nt
TRBJ1-6 NA TRBD1 TRBV28 18 CAHKQGGAYSSYNSPLHF TGTGCCCATAAACAGGGGGGGGCATATAGCTCCTATAATTCACCCCTCCACTTT
TRBJ1-5 once NA TRBV2 16 CASSEGVRGGGQPQHF TGTGCCAGCAGTGAGGGGGTTAGAGGGGGTGGGCAGCCCCAGCATTTT
TRBJ2-7 few TRBD2 TRBV29-1 14 CSVSGWTSGSEQYF TGCAGCGTTTCGGGGTGGACTAGCGGGAGCGAGCAGTACTTC
TRBJ2-7 NA TRBD2 TRBV7-9 15 CASSPRLASSDEQYF TGTGCCAGCAGCCCCCGACTAGCGAGCAGTGACGAGCAGTACTTC
TRBJ2-5 once NA TRBV2 12 CASSAGRETQYF TGTGCCAGCAGTGCAGGGAGGGAGACCCAGTACTTC
TRBJ1-5 NA NA TRBV2 14 CASSEALGDQPQHF TGTGCCAGCAGTGAAGCGCTCGGGGATCAGCCCCAGCATTTT
TRBJ2-5 once NA TRBV11-3 14 CASSWGQGQETQYF TGTGCCAGCAGCTGGGGCCAGGGGCAAGAGACCCAGTACTTC
TRBJ2-1 NA TRBD2 TRBV28 15 CASSSLGEGLNEQFF TGTGCCAGCAGTTCCCTAGGGGAGGGTTTGAATGAGCAGTTCTTC
TRBJ2-1 NA NA TRBV3-1/TRBV3-2 16 CASSQVRAGWDGEQFF TGTGCCAGCAGCCAGGTCCGGGCGGGATGGGACGGAGAGCAGTTCTTC
TRBJ2-7 NA NA TRBV5-6 14 CASSLPAGNYEQYF TGTGCCAGCAGCTTGCCGGCCGGGAACTACGAGCAGTACTTC
TRBJ1-6 few NA TRBV3-1/TRBV3-2 16 CASSQGSWTVNSPLHF TGTGCCAGCAGCCAAGGGTCGTGGACAGTGAATTCACCCCTCCACTTT
TRBJ2-7 NA TRBD2 TRBV19 15 CASSIGTSGTYEQYF TGTGCCAGTAGTATAGGGACTAGCGGGACCTACGAGCAGTACTTC
TRBJ2-7 NA TRBD2 TRBV20-1 11 CSADGGVEQYF TGCAGTGCCGACGGGGGGGTGGAGCAGTACTTC
TRBJ2-2 NA TRBD2 TRBV27 17 CASSISLAGVYTGELFF TGTGCCAGCAGCATCTCTCTAGCGGGAGTATACACCGGGGAGCTGTTTTTT
TRBJ1-2 NA NA TRBV4-1 17 CASSQGPVLGRIYGYTF TGCGCCAGCAGCCAAGGTCCTGTCCTTGGCAGGATCTATGGCTACACCTTC
TRBJ2-4 NA TRBD2 TRBV7-9 15 CASSLGAGAKNIQYF TGTGCCAGCAGCTTAGGAGCGGGGGCCAAAAACATTCAGTACTTC
TRBJ2-1 NA TRBD2 TRBV18 18 CASSPSGTSVPVYNEQFF TGTGCCAGCTCACCTAGCGGGACGTCCGTACCAGTCTACAATGAGCAGTTCTTC
TRBJ1-4 NA NA TRBV2 15 CASSEAQQSNEKLFF TGTGCCAGCAGTGAAGCGCAACAATCTAATGAAAAACTGTTTTTT
TRBJ1-1 NA NA TRBV5-1 13 CASSLQGGTEAFF TGCGCCAGCAGCTTGCAGGGAGGGACTGAAGCTTTCTTT
TRBJ2-5 NA NA TRBV19 15 CASSIGQGREETQYF TGTGCCAGTAGTATAGGTCAGGGGCGTGAGGAGACCCAGTACTTC
TRBJ1-5 NA TRBD1 TRBV9 14 CASSVGDRGQPQHF TGTGCCAGCAGCGTAGGGGACAGGGGTCAGCCCCAGCATTTT
TRBJ2-5 NA NA TRBV7-9 14 CASSFHQGLETQYF TGTGCCAGCAGCTTTCATCAGGGGCTGGAGACCCAGTACTTC
TRBJ2-1 NA NA TRBV28 12 CASSPQEDMQFF TGTGCTAGCAGTCCCCAGGAAGACATGCAGTTCTTC
TRBJ1-2 NA NA TRBV2 12 CASSGRDYGYTF TGTGCCAGCAGTGGCAGGGACTATGGCTACACCTTC
TRBJ2-3 NA NA TRBV29-1 13 CSVEQTSTDTQYF TGCAGCGTTGAGCAGACTAGCACAGATACGCAGTATTTT
TRBJ2-5 NA NA TRBV13 14 CASSLSASVETQYF TGTGCCAGCAGCCTGTCCGCTAGCGTGGAGACCCAGTACTTC
TRBJ1-5 NA NA TRBV24-1 16 CATSDPQHPPNQPQHF TGTGCCACCAGTGATCCACAACACCCACCCAATCAGCCCCAGCATTTT